This TCR beta chain was sequenced for a study of identical twins. In its sample, this clonotype was seen a few times. In TCRdb, the 5' RACE reads were re-called with MiXCR into one record per CDR3 protein. The sample yields about 470,000 distinct CDR3 sequences, less than 25% seen once. Trimming removed 6 bases from V and 0 bases from J; junction bases left unmatched: 7. CDR1 and CDR2 (germline): SQVTM, ANQGSEA. This CDR3 comprises 15 residues. This sample was shared with a second study, whose subject was T cells expressing NK-cell markers.

V is TRBV29-1 and J is TRBJ2-1; 8 bases map to TRBD1. The source is a woman aged 18-29 years in good health. Sequences were obtained from CD4+ T cells sorted from blood. In DNA form, the CDR3 reads TGCAGCGTCCTGGGACAGGCGAGCTCCTACAATGAGCAGTTCTTC. Encoded protein: CSVLGQASSYNEQFF.